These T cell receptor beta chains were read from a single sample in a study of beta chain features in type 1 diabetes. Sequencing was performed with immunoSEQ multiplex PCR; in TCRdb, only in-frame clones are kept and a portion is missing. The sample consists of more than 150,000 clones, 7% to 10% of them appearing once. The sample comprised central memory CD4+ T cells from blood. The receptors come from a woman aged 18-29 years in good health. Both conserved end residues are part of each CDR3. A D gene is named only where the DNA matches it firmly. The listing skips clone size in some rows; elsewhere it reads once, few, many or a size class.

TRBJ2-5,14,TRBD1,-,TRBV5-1,CASSLGQGRETQYF,TGCGCCAGCAGCCTGGGACAGGGACGAGAGACCCAGTACTTC
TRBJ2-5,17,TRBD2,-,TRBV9,CASSVGVSGSAGETQYF,TGTGCCAGCAGCGTGGGGGTTAGCGGGAGTGCAGGAGAGACCCAGTACTTC
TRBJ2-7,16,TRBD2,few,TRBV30,CAWLPKGGGRGNEQYF,TGTGCCTGGCTCCCGAAGGGGGGCGGGAGGGGAAACGAGCAGTACTTC
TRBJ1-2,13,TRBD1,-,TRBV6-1,CASSRTGARSSTF,TGTGCCAGCAGTAGGACAGGGGCACGGAGCAGCACCTTC
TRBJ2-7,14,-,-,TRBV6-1,CASSPRGESYEQYF,TGTGCCAGCAGTCCTCGTGGAGAGAGCTACGAGCAGTACTTC
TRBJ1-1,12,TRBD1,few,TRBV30,CALDRRNTEAFF,TGTGCCTTGGACAGGAGGAACACTGAAGCTTTCTTT
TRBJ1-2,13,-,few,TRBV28,CASSLKSDYGYTF,TGTGCCAGCAGTTTAAAGTCAGATTATGGCTACACCTTC
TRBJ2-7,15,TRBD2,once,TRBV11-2,CASSLTSGGSYEQYF,TGTGCCAGCAGCTTAACCAGCGGGGGTTCCTACGAGCAGTACTTC
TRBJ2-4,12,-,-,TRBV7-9,CASSQGQNIQYF,TGTGCCAGCAGCCAGGGTCAGAACATTCAGTACTTC
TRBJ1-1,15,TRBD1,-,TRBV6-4,CASRADRDWNTEAFF,TGTGCCAGCAGGGCGGACAGGGACTGGAACACTGAAGCTTTCTTT
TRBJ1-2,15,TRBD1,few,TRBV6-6,CASSSGQGESYGYTF,TGTGCCAGCAGTTCGGGACAGGGAGAGAGCTATGGCTACACCTTC
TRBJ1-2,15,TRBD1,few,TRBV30,CAWIRGGSRRNGYTF,TGTGCCTGGATCAGAGGGGGCAGCCGGAGGAATGGCTACACCTTC
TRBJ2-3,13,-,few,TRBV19,CASNTGSRDTQYF,TGTGCCAGTAACACAGGGAGTAGAGATACGCAGTATTTT
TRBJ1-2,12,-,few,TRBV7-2,CASTREPYGYTF,TGTGCCAGCACCAGGGAACCCTATGGCTACACCTTC
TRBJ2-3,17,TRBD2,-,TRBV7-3,CASSMSSSGGAQDTQYF,TGTGCCAGCAGCATGTCCTCTAGCGGGGGGGCCCAAGATACGCAGTATTTT
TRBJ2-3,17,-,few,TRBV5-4,CASSQNSRGRSTDTQYF,TGTGCCAGCAGTCAGAACTCGCGGGGCCGAAGCACAGATACGCAGTATTTT
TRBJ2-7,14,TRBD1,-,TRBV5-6,CASSPWTGEGEQYF,TGTGCCAGCAGCCCCTGGACAGGGGAGGGCGAGCAGTACTTC
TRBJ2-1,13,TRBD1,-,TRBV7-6,CASRNPGGNEQFF,TGTGCCAGCAGAAACCCAGGGGGCAATGAGCAGTTCTTC
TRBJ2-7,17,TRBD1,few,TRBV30,CAWSVQAGQGTTHEQYF,TGTGCCTGGAGTGTACAGGCAGGACAGGGGACAACCCACGAGCAGTACTTC
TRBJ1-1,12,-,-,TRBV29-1,CSVEDRGAEAFF,TGCAGCGTTGAAGATAGGGGCGCTGAAGCTTTCTTT
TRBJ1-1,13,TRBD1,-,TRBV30,CAWSFDRGGDAFF,TGTGCCTGGAGTTTCGACAGGGGGGGCGATGCTTTCTTT
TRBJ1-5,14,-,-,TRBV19,CASASGGLGQPQHF,TGTGCCAGTGCTTCGGGGGGGTTGGGGCAGCCCCAGCATTTT
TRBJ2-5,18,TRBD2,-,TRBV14,CASSQEGSALAGEETQYF,TGTGCCAGCAGCCAAGAAGGGTCGGCACTAGCGGGCGAGGAGACCCAGTACTTC
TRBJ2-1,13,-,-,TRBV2,CASRMDFLSGQFF,TGTGCCAGCAGAATGGACTTTTTGTCGGGGCAGTTCTTC
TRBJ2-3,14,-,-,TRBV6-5,CASSPSGLTDTQYF,TGTGCCAGCAGTCCCTCGGGTCTCACAGATACGCAGTATTTT
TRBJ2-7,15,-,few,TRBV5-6,CASSSWTRFSYEQYF,TGTGCCAGCAGCTCCTGGACACGTTTCTCCTACGAGCAGTACTTC
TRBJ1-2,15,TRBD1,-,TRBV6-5,CASSYRTGGSVGYTF,TGTGCCAGCAGTTACAGGACAGGGGGTTCTGTTGGCTACACCTTC